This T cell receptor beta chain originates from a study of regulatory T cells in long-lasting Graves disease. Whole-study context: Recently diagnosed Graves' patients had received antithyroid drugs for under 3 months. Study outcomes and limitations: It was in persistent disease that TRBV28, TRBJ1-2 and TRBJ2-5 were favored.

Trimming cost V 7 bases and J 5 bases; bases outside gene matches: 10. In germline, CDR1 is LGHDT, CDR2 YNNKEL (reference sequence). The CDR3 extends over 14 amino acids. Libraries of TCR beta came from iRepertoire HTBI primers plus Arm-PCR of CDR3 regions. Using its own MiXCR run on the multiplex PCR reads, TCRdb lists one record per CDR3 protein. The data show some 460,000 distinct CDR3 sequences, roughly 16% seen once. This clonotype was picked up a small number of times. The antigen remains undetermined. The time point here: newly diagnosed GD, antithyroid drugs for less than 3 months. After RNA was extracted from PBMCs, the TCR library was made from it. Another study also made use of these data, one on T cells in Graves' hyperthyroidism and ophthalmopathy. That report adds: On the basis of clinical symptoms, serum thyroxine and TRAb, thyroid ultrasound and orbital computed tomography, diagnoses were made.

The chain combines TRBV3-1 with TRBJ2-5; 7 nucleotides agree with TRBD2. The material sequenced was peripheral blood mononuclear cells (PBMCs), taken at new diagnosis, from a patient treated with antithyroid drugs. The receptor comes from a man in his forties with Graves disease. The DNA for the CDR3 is TGTGCCAGCACCCCTGTTGTCGGGGGGGAGACCCAGTACTTC. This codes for CASTPVVGGETQYF.